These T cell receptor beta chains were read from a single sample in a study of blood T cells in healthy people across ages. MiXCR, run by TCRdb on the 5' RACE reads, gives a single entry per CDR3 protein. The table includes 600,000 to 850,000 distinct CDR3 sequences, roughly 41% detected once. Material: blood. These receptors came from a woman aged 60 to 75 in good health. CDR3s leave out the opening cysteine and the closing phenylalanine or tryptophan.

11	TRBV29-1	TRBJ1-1	SVEGGVNTEAF
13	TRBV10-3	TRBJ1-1	AISVLGEKDSEAF
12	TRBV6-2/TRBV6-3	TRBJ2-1	ASSYSAKPYEQF
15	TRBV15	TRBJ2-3	ATSRARGDFSTDTQY
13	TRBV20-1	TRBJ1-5	SARDRTVGNQPQH
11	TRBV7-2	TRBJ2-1	ASSGALAYEQF
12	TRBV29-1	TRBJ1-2	SVGRATALYGYT
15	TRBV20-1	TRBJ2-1	SARSSGGAFLVNEQF
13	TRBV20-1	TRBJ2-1	SARPTSGELGEQF
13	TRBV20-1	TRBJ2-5	SARWTGDFGKTQY
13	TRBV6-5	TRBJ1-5	ASSYSRRVDQPQH
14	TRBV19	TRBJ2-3	ASSILRDRVADTQY
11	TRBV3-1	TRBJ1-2	ASSQDFTRGYT
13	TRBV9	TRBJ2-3	ASSTGGRYTDTQY
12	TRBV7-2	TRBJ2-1	ASSLGGGSYEQF
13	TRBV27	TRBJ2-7	ASSSSWARTYEQY
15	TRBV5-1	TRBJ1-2	ASSPGERPTSYHGYT
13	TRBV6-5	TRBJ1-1	ASSYADQVNTEAF
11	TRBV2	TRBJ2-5	ASSEPAAKTQY
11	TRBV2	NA	ASTSSPGGIQY
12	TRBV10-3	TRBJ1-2	AISDGTGLTGYT
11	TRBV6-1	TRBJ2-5	ASSTSGKETQY
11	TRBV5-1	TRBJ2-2	ASSLSATGELF
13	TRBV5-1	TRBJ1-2	ASSLESGHGYGYT